This TCR beta chain originates from a study of beta chain features in type 1 diabetes listed by TCRdb under 2018. Regarding the complete study: Patients and healthy donors did not differ in mean age, gender distribution, total cell number or subset yield. Naive and central memory subsets were obtained from all 30 or so donors, but regulatory and stem cell-like memory subsets were isolated from only 8 patients and about 8 healthy donors. Across all samples, 107,917,701 sorted cells were examined, and cell number per subset correlated strongly with RNA yield. The study compared the TCRB repertoires of sorted circulating CD4+ T cell subsets in recently diagnosed type 1 diabetes patients with those in matched healthy donors. What the research found in general, with its limitations: Shorter templates might have been favored by PCR, but patient and control samples were amplified and corrected together, so both groups would have been affected equally by any skew. Patients with type 1 diabetes made fewer insertions and deleted more nucleotides at VDJ recombination sites, implying thymic rearrangement abnormalities. Sequencing cDNA rather than genomic DNA could over-represent highly expressing activated cells, although activation and CD3 levels did not differ between groups. Because small numbers of individuals were included in the HLA sub-analyses, any influence of HLA type on TCRB rearrangement was left unresolved. A moderate but significant shortening of TCRB CDR3 length was observed in type 1 diabetes patients in all four CD4+ subsets. Naive, central memory and regulatory TCRB repertoires appeared more similar among patients than among healthy donors.

The entire isolated RNA was reverse transcribed using the High Capacity cDNA Reverse Transcription Kit, and thus expressed TCRB transcripts were sequenced. Deep immunoSEQ sequencing was performed on naive, central memory and regulatory T cell samples, with an average of roughly 3.6 million total reads per sample. After sorted cells were lysed in RLT buffer, RNA was extracted with DNase-treated RNeasy Micro or Mini kits, with the choice depending on cell number. To prevent cross-contamination, every cell subset was processed on its own, while patient and healthy donor samples were processed together. The immunoSEQ multiplex PCR was used to amplify TCRB sequences from cDNA, yielding 87-bp fragments that span the CDR3 region. Sequencing of the amplicons was done on the Illumina HiSeq platform. Processing in the source paper ran as follows. PCR bias was corrected computationally using synthetic template baselines, and reads within Hamming distance 2 were collapsed, with unmergeable singletons discarded. Reads were aligned against IMGT so that V, D and J genes, CDR3 length and insertions or deletions at six rearrangement sites could be assigned. Within each subset, clonotype counts were normalized to the number of sorted cells before true diversity and Gini coefficients were calculated with the tcR R package. Repertoire sharing was quantified using the overlap coefficient calculated on TCRB nucleotide sequences. Out-of-frame TCRB sequences from naive cells were analyzed as a proxy for the pre-selection repertoire. TCRdb holds this immuneACCESS table with in-frame rearrangements only. Some clones are missing; in checked studies, unresolved V genes explain under half, and the rest has no known cause. For V, J and clone size, that table is used; D and trimming come from the DNA. The sample profile shows 500,000 to 800,000 clones; about an eighth of them were found once. The top ten clones comprise 0.095% to 0.15% of the sample.

Each donor gave one peripheral blood draw, approximately 110 mL on average, collected into heparinised tubes. Naive, central memory, regulatory and stem cell-like memory CD4+ T cells were sorted on a BD FACSAria II using a panel including CD45RO, CCR7, CD25, CD127, CD95 and CD27. Purity was above 95% for every sorted population. PBMCs were isolated immediately by Lymphoprep density gradient centrifugation and stained directly without culture. So that batch effects would be minimized, each experiment stained and sorted samples in pairs, pairing one healthy donor with one patient. Note on this clone: Its specific antigen is unknown. Base qualities are not provided; no much larger clone lies one nucleotide away.

Sequencing used naive CD4+ T cells from blood. This sample's cell subset or site label indicates: true naive CD4+ T cells. The TCR comes from a man between 25 and 39 years old with type 1 diabetes.

CDR3 protein: CASSLGGSLGNQPQHF. At the DNA level, the sequence is TGTGCCAGCAGCTTAGGCGGATCCCTGGGCAATCAGCCCCAGCATTTT. Here the chain combines TRBV7-9 and TRBJ1-5; the D segment cannot be called with confidence. The CDR3 holds 16 amino acids from the cysteine to the phenylalanine. The read is trimmed to its CDR3 DNA, 48 bases read in frame from base 1. V was cut back by 1 base and J by 2 bases, leaving a gap of 12 bases between them. From a lookup of the germline V gene (reference sequence), CDR1 and CDR2 are SEHNR and FQNEAQ.